This T cell receptor (beta chain) was sequenced for a study of identical twins (dated by TCRdb to the mid-2010s). Some background on the complete study: The study deep-sequenced TCR alpha and beta repertoires from monozygotic twins, unrelated adults of various ages and cord blood to test whether fetal clonotypes persist. Replicate twin experiments were performed at different times using different library preparation protocols to rule out contamination.

Library preparation used 5' RACE. Sequencing was performed on an Illumina HiSeq 2000. A universal primer binding site was introduced by template switching, and a unique molecular identifier was present in the final cDNA, enabling accurate counting of TCR cDNA molecules. Specific primers in the conserved constant-segment region were used to synthesize first-strand cDNA for the TCR alpha and beta chains. To control for contamination, every cDNA library carried two barcodes: a SMART-Mk sample barcode plus Illumina barcodes. TruSeq adapter sequences, together with Illumina sample barcodes, were added in two successive PCR steps. The Illumina HiSeq platform was used with custom primers to sequence TCR alpha and beta cDNA libraries. Processing in the source paper ran as follows. MiGEC processed the raw reads to extract unique molecular identifiers, while MiXCR was used to determine the CDR3 positions. Recombination models were inferred per individual with the repgenHMM and IGoR tools using an EM algorithm. The analysis of shared clonotypes was done with the tcR package in R, with sharing normalized by the product of cloneset sizes. To study raw recombination free of thymic and clonal selection effects, out-of-frame nonproductive sequences were analyzed. The public reads were reanalyzed by TCRdb: fastp trimming at Q25, MiXCR alignment, in-frame beta chains only. When rows share a CDR3 protein, they turn into one entry using the most common DNA and genes. TCRdb, rather than the study authors, made the V and J calls. The sample contains 200,000 to 250,000 distinct CDR3 sequences, roughly 13% of them found a single time. The leading ten clones occupy 3.5% to 5% of the sample.

What the authors observed across the whole study: Out-of-frame TCR alpha sharing in monozygotic twins was systematically underestimated by recombination models, whereas sharing between unrelated individuals was in agreement with the recombination models. Invariant T cells such as MAIT and iNKT could partly confound zero-insertion analyses, although diverse VJ usage argued against such confounding for most clonotypes. A weaker excess of twin sharing was found in beta out-of-frame sequences because the signal-to-noise ratio was lowered by fewer shared sequences. Compared with coincidental sharing between unrelated individuals, out-of-frame TCR alpha sequences shared between twins had an excess of sequences with low generation probability. Fewer insertions were carried by abundant cord blood beta clonotypes; a weaker similar trend was observed in young adult naive repertoires, while no such trend was observed in memory repertoires. Conclusions relied on cross-sectional statistical analysis, since the same donors could not be followed over many years.

This clonotype was observed a handful of times. This receptor's antigen is unknown. No base-level quality is on record; no much larger clone is a single base apart. V is clipped by 4 bases and J by 8 bases, and the sequence between their germline boundaries is 12 bases long. CDR3 length: 13 amino acids, cysteine to phenylalanine. The sequence is cut down to CDR3 DNA, 39 bases in frame from base 1. CDR1 SGHDN and CDR2 FVKESK were looked up in the germline V gene. Only healthy Caucasian donors were included. Three pairs of female monozygotic twins, all aged about 18 to 29 years, made up the twin cohort. Miltenyi CD45RO+ enrichment and human naive T-cell isolation kits were used to isolate memory (CD45RO+) and naive T cells from PBMC. These data were also filed under a second study, of yellow fever vaccine responses in identical twins. As the second paper documents: The authors reported that the T cell response to vaccination in identical twins appeared partly convergent and partly personalized. The study precisely tracked vaccine-responding T cell clones in identical twins.

The V and J genes are TRBV14 and TRBJ2-1; there is no confident call for the D gene. The TCR sequence derives from a woman under 30 in good health. Sequencing was performed on memory (CD45RO+) T cells sorted from blood. The sample's cell subset or site, from its label and the paper: CD45RO+ enriched T cells. The DNA sequence is given as TGTGCCAGCAGCCCCTTGGGCTTTTATGAGCAGTTCTTC. The translation is CASSPLGFYEQFF.